At least ten counts were recorded for the clone carrying this T cell receptor (beta chain). What it recognizes is unknown. The sample originates from a study of Graves' ophthalmopathy and Graves' hyperthyroidism. The overall study: The authors collected peripheral blood at initial diagnosis, before any treatment. Study-wide points: Classification of ophthalmopathy versus stable hyperthyroidism by a 13-signature model yielded about 90% sensitivity and around 80% specificity.

Using RNA transcripts, the TCR beta CDR3 regions were amplified. RT-PCR was first run with HTBI primers, then multiplex PCR in a second round. Each CDR3 protein gets one entry after TCRdb re-called the multiplex PCR reads with MiXCR. The data show about 220,000 distinct CDR3 sequences, roughly 21% seen once. The sequence was collected from a woman in her fifties or sixties with Graves' ophthalmopathy. The sequencing sample was made of peripheral blood.

CDR3 coding DNA: TGTGCCAACGCGGCGGGGAATGGAAACACCATATATTTT. It specifies CANAAGNGNTIYF. The chain is built from TRBV10-3 and TRBJ1-3; D not certain. The germline gives CDR1 ENHRY, CDR2 SYGVKD. CDR3 length equals 13 residues. The V end was cut by 10 bases, the J end by 3 bases, with 13 bases between.